This TCR beta chain is from a study of T cell repertoires in ileal Crohn's disease. Study-wide background: Thiopurines (about 10) or anti-TNF agents (around 17) were given postoperatively to about half.

V lost 3 bases and J 1 base, leaving 10 bases between the germline ends. In germline, CDR1 is SQVTM, CDR2 ANQGSEA. The CDR3 consists of 14 residues. Repertoires were generated with immunoSEQ multiplex PCR, while TCRdb's copy carries only in-frame clones and drops some. Of about 62,000 clones in the sample, approximately 91% were seen once. The time point here: neoterminal ileum biopsy at postoperative endoscopy, about 6 months after surgery. This sequence originates from an adult with Crohn's disease. The chain uses TRBV29-1 and TRBJ1-3, with D possibly matching TRBD1 (5 bases). Sample: ileal tissue. CDR3 amino acids: CSVDGAGSGNTIYF. The CDR3 nucleotides read TGCAGCGTTGATGGGGCAGGTTCTGGAAACACCATATATTTT.